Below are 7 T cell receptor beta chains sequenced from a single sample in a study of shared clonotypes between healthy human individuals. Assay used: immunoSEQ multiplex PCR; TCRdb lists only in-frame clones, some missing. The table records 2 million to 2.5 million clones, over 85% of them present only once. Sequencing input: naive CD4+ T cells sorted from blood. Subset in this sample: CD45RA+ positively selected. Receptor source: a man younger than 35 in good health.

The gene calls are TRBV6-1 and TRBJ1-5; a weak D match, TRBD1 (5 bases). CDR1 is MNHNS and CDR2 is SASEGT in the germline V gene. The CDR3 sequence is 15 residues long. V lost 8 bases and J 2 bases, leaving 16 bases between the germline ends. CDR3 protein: CASGREGAGNQPQHF. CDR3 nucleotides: TGTGCCAGCGGCCGCGAAGGGGCGGGCAATCAGCCCCAGCATTTT.

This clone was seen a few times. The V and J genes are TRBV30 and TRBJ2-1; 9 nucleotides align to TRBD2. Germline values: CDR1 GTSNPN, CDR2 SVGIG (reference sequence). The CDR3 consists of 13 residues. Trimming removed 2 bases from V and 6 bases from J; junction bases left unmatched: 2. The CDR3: CAWSQTSGNEQFF. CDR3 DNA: TGTGCCTGGAGTCAGACTAGCGGCAATGAGCAGTTCTTC.

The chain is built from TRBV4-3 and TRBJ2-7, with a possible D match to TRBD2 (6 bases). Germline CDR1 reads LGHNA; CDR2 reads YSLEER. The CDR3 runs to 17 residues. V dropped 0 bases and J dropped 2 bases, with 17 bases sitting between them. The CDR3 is CASSQDVHGDLTYEQYF. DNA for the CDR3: TGCGCCAGCAGCCAAGATGTTCATGGGGACTTGACCTACGAGCAGTACTTC.

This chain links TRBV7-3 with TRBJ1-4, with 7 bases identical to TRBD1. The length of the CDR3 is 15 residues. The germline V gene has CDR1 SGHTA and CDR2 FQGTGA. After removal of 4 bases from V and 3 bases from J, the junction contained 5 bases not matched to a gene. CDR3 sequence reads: CASSSTGSANEKLFF. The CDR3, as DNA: TGTGCCAGCAGCTCGACAGGGTCGGCTAATGAAAAACTGTTTTTT.

The CDR3 protein is CASSLRHTYGYTF. For the CDR3, the DNA is TGTGCCAGCAGCTTGCGGCACACCTATGGCTACACCTTC. This chain links TRBV5-4 with TRBJ1-2; D gene uncertain. The CDR3 loop spans 13 amino acids. Trimming removed 1 base from V and 4 bases from J, with 8 bases in between. In germline, CDR1 is SGHNT, CDR2 YYREEE (reference sequence).

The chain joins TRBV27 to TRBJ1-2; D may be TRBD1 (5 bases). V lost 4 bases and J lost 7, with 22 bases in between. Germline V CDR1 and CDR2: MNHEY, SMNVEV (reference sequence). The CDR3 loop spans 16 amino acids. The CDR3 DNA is TGTGCCAGCAGTTCCTCCATTTCGGCGGGCAGGGCTGGCTACACCTTC. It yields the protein CASSSSISAGRAGYTF.

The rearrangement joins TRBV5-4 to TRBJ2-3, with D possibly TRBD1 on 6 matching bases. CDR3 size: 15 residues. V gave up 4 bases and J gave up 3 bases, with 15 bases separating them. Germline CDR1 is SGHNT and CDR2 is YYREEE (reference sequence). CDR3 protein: CASSAGYRATDTQYF. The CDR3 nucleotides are TGTGCCAGCAGCGCCGGCTACAGGGCTACAGATACGCAGTATTTT.